This entry concerns a single TCR beta chain. No antigen is known for it. Per-base quality was not reported, and no clone a single base away is much larger than it. TCRbeta CDR3 regions were amplified from genomic DNA by means of the immunoSEQ Assay, a bias-controlled multiplex PCR. The published analysis was carried out like this. The number of nucleated cells in each sample was estimated by amplification of reference gene primers within the assay. To quantify the absolute abundance of each unique TCRbeta CDR3 rearrangement, sequence reads were collapsed and filtered. Productive Simpson clonality was computed per sample as the square root of Simpson's diversity index over productive rearrangements. TCRdb's version of the immuneACCESS table is confined to in-frame rearrangements and falls short of the full clone set. An unresolved V gene accounts for under half of the shortfall where checked; the remainder is of unknown origin. Clone size and V and J calls were adopted from that table, with D and trimming inferred from the DNA. The sample table holds tens of thousands of clones, of which 60% to 80% were seen once. Clones ranked in the top ten supply approximately 5% of the sample.

The data stem from a study of blood T cell repertoires in COVID-19 (dated by TCRdb to about 2020). Looking at the study overall: Collaborator samples came from the United States, Italy and Spain and covered acute and convalescent phases of COVID-19. The prospective study material was composed of cDNA or gDNA derived from T cells, B-cell-depleted T cells, or PBMCs. Deeply sampled blood TCRbeta repertoires from subjects exposed to, actively infected with, or recovered from COVID-19 were included in the dataset. A freely available public database, intended as a resource for researchers studying the immune response to SARS-CoV-2, is where the repertoires were released. Samples came from the ongoing ImmuneRACE study (first 160 participants) plus 1,254 subjects from 6 global collaborators. The sample metadata nearly always contained a de-identified subject ID, COVID-19 status, age in years and sex. HLA class I and class II types, where available, came from metadata supplied by the sample provider rather than from assay-based typing. The paper's findings and limits, for the study overall: How much clinical and demographic metadata was included differed by source and by participant, and the metadata was provided uncurated.

Participants in the prospective study were enrolled through a virtual design, were aged 18 to 89 years, and lived in under 25 United States geographic areas. Cohort assignment in the prospective study relied on participant-reported clinical history from a screening survey and a study questionnaire. In the prospective study, whole blood, serum and a nasopharyngeal or oropharyngeal swab were collected from each participant by mobile phlebotomists. Participants in the prospective study had the option to provide additional blood draws and questionnaires over a roughly 2-month period. Blood samples from the prospective study were shipped frozen or at room temperature prior to DNA extraction. CDR1 and CDR2 are read off the germline V gene as SGHVS and FQNEAQ. V lost 3 bases and J lost 8 bases; the stretch between them is 14 bases long. CDR3 length: 14 amino acids, cysteine to phenylalanine. Only the CDR3 portion is preserved as DNA: 42 bases, with reading frame beginning at the first base.

The specimen was PBMCs or T cells enriched from blood (not recorded which). This receptor was taken from a woman between 50 and 59 years old with acute COVID-19. The V gene is TRBV7-8 and the J gene is TRBJ2-1; TRBD2 is a possible D gene, resting on 5 matching bases. The bases read TGTGCCAGCAGCTTCCGTGCTAGCACGGATGAGCAGTTCTTC. It translates as CASSFRASTDEQFF.